This T cell receptor beta chain is drawn from a study of T cell responses to AZD1222 COVID-19 vaccine. Remarks on this clone: The antigen is not known.

Whether given at about 4 or about 12 weeks, second doses were pooled. Germline V lookup: CDR1 DFQATT, CDR2 SNEGSKA (reference sequence). V dropped 6 bases and J dropped 3 bases, with 6 bases sitting between them. The CDR3 is 11 residues long. The method was immunoSEQ multiplex PCR; TCRdb's version includes in-frame clones alone and lacks a portion of them. The table has over 150,000 clones, approximately 91% seen once. Study findings and constraints: Spike-specific TCR breadth rose after two AZD1222 doses, and depth rose as well.

V is TRBV20-1 and J is TRBJ2-1; D unclear. This TCR came from an adult who received the AZD1222 COVID-19 vaccine. Sequenced material: peripheral blood, taken 28 days after the second AZD1222 dose. As DNA, the CDR3 is TGCAGTGCGAAGGACTACAATGAGCAGTTCTTC. Its protein product is CSAKDYNEQFF.